The clone carrying this T cell receptor beta chain was recorded many times. Its antigen remains unknown. The data derive from a study of Graves' ophthalmopathy and Graves' hyperthyroidism. Germline V gives CDR1 SQVTM, CDR2 ANQGSEA. V lost 7 bases to trimming and J lost 0 bases, with 19 bases between them. CDR3 size: 15 residues. Other autoimmune diseases, uncontrolled infections, pregnancy or lactation led to the exclusion of patients. It was from 10 ml of fresh peripheral blood that the PBMCs came. The study, taken as a whole, reports: Blood shared most expanded thyroid clonotypes above 0.001 frequency.

RNA transcripts were the template, and TCR beta CDR3 regions were amplified from them. First-round RT-PCR with HTBI primers preceded a second-round multiplex PCR. TCRdb analysed the multiplex PCR reads with MiXCR anew, one entry per CDR3 protein. The sample carries 360,000 or so distinct CDR3 sequences, roughly 18% recorded once. The sample taken for sequencing was peripheral blood. The chain carries TRBV29-1 and TRBJ2-7; D not resolved. The sequence was collected from a woman aged 18-29 years with Graves' ophthalmopathy. DNA of the CDR3: TGCAGCGCCCGAAGCCCCGTCGGAAGCTCCTACGAGCAGTACTTC. This translates into CSARSPVGSSYEQYF.